This T cell receptor beta chain was recovered during a study of blood T cell repertoires in COVID-19. The wider study: Acute and convalescent COVID-19 specimens originated in the United States, Italy and Spain.

Sequencing used immunoSEQ multiplex PCR; TCRdb keeps in-frame clones, though not all of them. There are roughly 39,000 clones in the sample; about 90% occur only once, and approximately 8.1% lies in the top ten. From germline, CDR1 is SGDLS and CDR2 YYNGEE. V was trimmed by 0 bases and J by 8 bases, leaving 23 bases between them. This CDR3 has 17 amino acids. The TCR was taken from a woman aged 70-85 years with acute or convalescent COVID-19. What was sequenced was peripheral blood. The genes are TRBV9 and TRBJ1-2; D may be TRBD1 (5 bases). This chain's CDR3 is CASSVAVRGGTGGGYTF. The CDR3 bases are TGTGCCAGCAGCGTAGCGGTAAGGGGAGGGACCGGAGGAGGCTACACCTTC.